This T cell receptor (beta chain) was identified during a study of graft-versus-host responses after intestinal transplantation. Study-wide context: As for transplant type, recipients had multivisceral, liver-intestinal, or isolated intestinal grafts. Induction using anti-thymocyte globulin, followed by tacrolimus and steroids for two to three years, was given to all recipients. General study results and limits: Levels of circulating GvH clones at their peak were associated with early post-transplant HvG declines. There were GvH clones found in recipient marrow, and some of them appeared first in ileum or blood.

TCRdb keeps only in-frame clones here, not all; method: immunoSEQ multiplex PCR. The repertoire holds about 45,000 clones, about 91% seen once, with about 4.4% in the top ten. On this clone itself: Its specificity is not known.

V lost 4 bases and J lost 1; bases outside the gene matches: 4. This CDR3 has 14 amino acids. CDR1 SGHDT and CDR2 YYEEEE come from the germline V gene. This sequence originates from a human patient who received an intestinal transplant, so some T cells may come from the graft donor. The source was PBMCs, collected 524 days after transplant. V gene TRBV5-6 combines with J gene TRBJ1-1; 7 nucleotides line up with TRBD1. CDR3 sequence reads: CASSPGTENTEAFF. CDR3 in DNA: TGTGCCAGCAGCCCAGGGACAGAGAACACTGAAGCTTTCTTT.